This TCR beta chain was obtained from a study of long-term antiretroviral therapy in people with HIV. About the research overall: Of all samples, the earliest predate the 2015 immediate-ART recommendation by about a decade. General observations from the study: CDR3 lengths in HIV samples spanned a narrower range than controls.

The V end was cut by 4 bases, the J end by 4 bases, with 14 bases between. The germline CDR1 and CDR2 sequences are MNHNS and SASEGT. The CDR3 covers 15 residues. Run at survey level, the immunoSEQ assay was version v3.0. It was roughly 40,000-50,000 T-cell genomes per sample that sequencing targeted. The method was immunoSEQ multiplex PCR; TCRdb's version includes in-frame clones alone and lacks a portion of them. The sample contains over 40,000 clones, about 95% of which appear only once. This clone was seen a single time. Its target is unknown. Material: unsorted PBMCs, obtained 9 to 9.5 years after starting antiretroviral therapy. The TCR comes from a young man with HIV. V usage is TRBV6-1 and J usage is TRBJ1-5; possibly TRBD1 for D (6 bases). The CDR3 is CASSGQGFRNQPQHF. CDR3 nucleotides: TGTGCCAGCAGTGGGCAGGGGTTCCGGAATCAGCCCCAGCATTTT.